This T cell receptor beta chain was identified during a study of T-cell memory formation after mild COVID-19. Whole-study context: Among the donors, TCR clusters were largely specific to each donor.

A 5'RACE reaction primed in the constant segment made cDNA libraries of TCR alpha and TCR beta, and these carried sample barcodes and UMIs. TCRdb reprocessed the 5' RACE reads via MiXCR and lists one record per CDR3 protein. The sample yields 100,000 to 150,000 distinct CDR3 sequences, about a sixth seen once. The CDR3 has 15 residues. The V gene end was trimmed by 0 bases and the J gene end by 0 bases; junction bases not matched to a gene: 0. Germline V gives CDR1 SGHRS, CDR2 YFSETQ. Sequencing input: PBMCs or a T cell subset sorted from them (not recorded which). The chain links TRBV5-1 to TRBJ1-5, with 7 positions matching TRBD1. This clonotype was obtained from a man between 18 and 35 years old who had mild COVID-19 (a few samples of this study predate the infection). Cell type and time point are not known. The chain's CDR3 is CASSLEGASNQPQHF. Here the CDR3 DNA reads TGCGCCAGCAGCTTGGAGGGGGCTAGCAATCAGCCCCAGCATTTT.